This T cell receptor beta chain was captured by sequencing in a study of vaccination and CD4 T cells after COVID-19. This CDR3 is 18 amino acids long. V dropped 2 bases and J dropped 0 bases, with 17 bases sitting between them. Germline assignment: CDR1 LNHNV and CDR2 YYDKDF (reference sequence). With respect to this clonotype: Antigen unknown.

Treatment defined: approximately nine-day PBMC culture with coronavirus spike peptide pools or control peptides (ViraFEST assay). ViraFEST enlarged antigen-specific T cell populations with peptide pools and afterwards sequenced TCRs. Sequence data for DNA of cultured CD4+ T cells were generated by the Oncomine TCR Beta short-read assay. MiXCR, run by TCRdb on the PCR reads, gives a single entry per CDR3 protein. The table lists roughly 12,000 distinct CDR3 sequences, 45% to 60% of them singletons. Sample: CD4+ T cells from blood, cultured in vitro. V is TRBV15 and J is TRBJ2-1, with D unresolved. This TCR was sampled from a human donor who had recovered from COVID-19. CDR3 DNA: TGTGCCACCAGCAGAACTCTCATATTGGGGAACTCCTACAATGAGCAGTTCTTC. Residues: CATSRTLILGNSYNEQFF. Combining the CDR3 with reference TRBV15 and TRBJ2-1 gives the whole variable domain DAMVIQNPRYQVTQFGKPVTLSCSQTLNHNVMYWYQQKSSQAPKLLFHYYDKDFNNEADTPDNFQSRRPNTSFCFLDIRSPGLGDTAMYLCATSRTLILGNSYNEQFFGPGTRLTVL.